This T cell receptor (beta chain) came from a study of blood T cell repertoires in COVID-19. Across the whole study: Italy, Spain and the United States were the sources of the convalescent and acute COVID-19 samples.

Data came from immunoSEQ multiplex PCR; TCRdb stores just in-frame clones and leaves some out. The sample has 130,000 to 150,000 clones; roughly three quarters are singletons. The CDR3 sequence is 15 residues long. V gave up 4 bases and J gave up 3 bases; unmatched junction bases: 6. Germline V lookup: CDR1 PRHDT, CDR2 FYEKMQ (reference sequence). The sample consisted of peripheral blood. The chain combines TRBV13 with TRBJ2-7; 10 bases agree with TRBD2. The receptor was isolated from a woman between 55 and 75 years old with acute or convalescent COVID-19. The CDR3 region has the DNA TGTGCCAGCAGCTCCCGACGGACTAGCGGCTACGAGCAGTACTTC. Translating gives CASSSRRTSGYEQYF.